This TCR beta chain was obtained from a study of blood T cell repertoires in COVID-19. Study as a whole: T cells, B-cell-depleted T cells, or PBMCs provided the cDNA or gDNA that served as material.

Participants came from around 25 US areas, aged about 18 to 95 years. Original processing methods: Reference gene primers were amplified, and this amplification served to estimate nucleated cell counts. Libraries were prepared by immunoSEQ multiplex PCR; TCRdb keeps only in-frame clonotypes and omits some of them. The V and J calls and the clone size are those of that table, but D and trimming were determined from the DNA. The table lists 260,000 or so clones, roughly 89% of them singletons. The CDR3 is 13 amino acids. Germline CDR1 and CDR2: SGHNT and YYREEE (reference sequence). The J segment lost 7 bases and the V segment lost 2 bases, leaving 4 bases of the junction unmatched. This clone appeared once.

This clonotype was sampled from a woman in her 30s with acute COVID-19. The sample comprised PBMCs or T cells enriched from blood (not recorded which). The V and J genes are TRBV5-4 and TRBJ1-2, with 8 bases aligning to TRBD1. This CDR3 is CASSFGRGPGYTF. CDR3 nucleotide sequence: TGTGCCAGCAGCTTCGGCAGGGGGCCTGGCTACACCTTC.